Presented here are 6 T cell receptor beta chains from one specimen sequenced in a study of cytomegalovirus exposure and HLA in healthy donors. Researchers ran the PCR with 60 Vbeta and 13 Jbeta primers. Clones were sequenced by immunoSEQ multiplex PCR, and TCRdb holds only the in-frame ones, with some missing. Of about 210,000 clones in the sample, roughly 87% were seen once. Sample: PBMCs. These receptors were collected from a boy aged 2 to 9 in good health and CMV-seronegative.

The chain combines TRBV27 with TRBJ2-3, with D possibly matching TRBD1 (6 bases). Germline V gives CDR1 MNHEY, CDR2 SMNVEV (reference sequence). There are 15 residues in the CDR3. The germline V and J ends were trimmed by 3 bases and 2 bases, with 12 bases remaining between them. This CDR3 reads CASSFGGSSTDTQYF. Here the CDR3 DNA reads TGTGCCAGCAGTTTTGGGGGCTCTTCCACAGATACGCAGTATTTT.

V usage is TRBV7-8 and J usage is TRBJ2-1, with 9 bases lining up with TRBD1. CDR1 is SGHVS and CDR2 is FQNEAQ in the germline V gene. The CDR3 contains 15 residues. V gave up 5 bases and J gave up 4 bases; unmatched junction bases: 6. CDR3 sequence reads: CASSLDRGPYNEQFF. Written as DNA, the CDR3 is TGTGCCAGCAGCCTGGACAGGGGACCTTACAATGAGCAGTTCTTC.

The J gene is TRBJ2-3, the V gene TRBV6-1; possible D gene TRBD1, 6 bases. The germline V gene has CDR1 MNHNS and CDR2 SASEGT. Trimming shortened V by 3 bases and J by 3 bases, and 16 bases separated the two germline ends. CDR3 length: 16 residues. For the CDR3, the DNA is TGTGCCAGCAGTGACCGGGACACCCCAGGGACAGATACGCAGTATTTT. Its translation: CASSDRDTPGTDTQYF.

The CDR3 region is CASGSFTGDTDTQYF. In DNA form, the CDR3 reads TGTGCCAGCGGATCCTTTACAGGGGACACAGATACGCAGTATTTT. The genes are TRBV5-4 and TRBJ2-3, with 7 bases matching TRBD1. J lost 2 bases, V lost 7 bases, and 10 bases had no gene match. The CDR3 spans 15 residues. Per the germline V gene, CDR1 is SGHNT and CDR2 is YYREEE (reference sequence).

The chain uses TRBV12-5 and TRBJ2-3; possible D gene TRBD2, 6 bases. There are 15 residues in the CDR3. The V and J ends lost 3 bases and 0 bases respectively, with 10 bases between them. The germline V gene has CDR1 LGHNT and CDR2 FRNRAP. The DNA of the CDR3 is TGTGCTAGTGGTTTTGGAGGGTCTAGCACAGATACGCAGTATTTT. Amino acids: CASGFGGSSTDTQYF.

This chain connects TRBV9 to TRBJ2-3; possibly TRBD2 for D (7 bases). This CDR3 spans 16 amino acids. V gave up 3 bases and J gave up 4 bases, with 18 bases separating them. Germline V gene sequence: CDR1 SGDLS, CDR2 YYNGEE. This CDR3 reads CASSAEGGGHADTQYF. In DNA form, the CDR3 reads TGTGCCAGCAGCGCCGAAGGGGGGGGCCACGCAGATACGCAGTATTTT.